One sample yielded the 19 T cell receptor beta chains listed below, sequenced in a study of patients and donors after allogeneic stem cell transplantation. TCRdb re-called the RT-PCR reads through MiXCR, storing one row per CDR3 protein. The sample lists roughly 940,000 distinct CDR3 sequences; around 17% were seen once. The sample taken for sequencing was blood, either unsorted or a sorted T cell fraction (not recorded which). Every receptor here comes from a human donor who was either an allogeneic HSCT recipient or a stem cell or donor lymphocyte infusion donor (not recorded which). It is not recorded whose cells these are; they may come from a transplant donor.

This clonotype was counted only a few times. CDR3 in DNA: TGTGCCAGCAGGGAGACAGGCCAGGGTGGCTACACCTTC. Encoded protein: CASRETGQGGYTF. The chain carries TRBV27 and TRBJ1-2; perhaps TRBD1 as D (6 bases). The CDR3 has 13 amino acids. Trimming shortened V by 6 bases and J by 7 bases, and 15 bases separated the two germline ends. Per the germline V gene, CDR1 is MNHEY and CDR2 is SMNVEV (reference sequence).

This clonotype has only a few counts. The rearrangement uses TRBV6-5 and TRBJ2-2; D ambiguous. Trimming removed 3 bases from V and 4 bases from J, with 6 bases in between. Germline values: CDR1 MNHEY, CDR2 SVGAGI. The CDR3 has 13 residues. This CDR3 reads CASSYQLTGELFF. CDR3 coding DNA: TGTGCCAGCAGTTATCAGCTCACCGGGGAGCTGTTTTTT.

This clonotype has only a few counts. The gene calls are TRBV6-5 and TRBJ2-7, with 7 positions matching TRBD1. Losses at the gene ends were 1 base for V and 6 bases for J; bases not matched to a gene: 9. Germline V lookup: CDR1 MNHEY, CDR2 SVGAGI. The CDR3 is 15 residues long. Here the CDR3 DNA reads TGTGCCAGCAGTTACTTCTCAGCGGACAGGTCCGAGCAGTACTTC. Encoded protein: CASSYFSADRSEQYF.

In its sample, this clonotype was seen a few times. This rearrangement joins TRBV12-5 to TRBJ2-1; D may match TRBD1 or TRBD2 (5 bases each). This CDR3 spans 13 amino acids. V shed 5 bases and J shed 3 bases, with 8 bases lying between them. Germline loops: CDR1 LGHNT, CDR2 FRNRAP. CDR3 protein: CASGRDLYNEQFF. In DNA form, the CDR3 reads TGTGCTAGTGGTAGGGACCTCTACAATGAGCAGTTCTTC.

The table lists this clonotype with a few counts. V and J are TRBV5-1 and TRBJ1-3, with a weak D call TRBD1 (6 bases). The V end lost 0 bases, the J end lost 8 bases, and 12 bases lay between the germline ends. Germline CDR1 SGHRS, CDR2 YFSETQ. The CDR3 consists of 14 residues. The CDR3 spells CASSLDLAGDTIYF. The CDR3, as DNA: TGCGCCAGCAGCTTGGATCTCGCAGGGGACACCATATATTTT.

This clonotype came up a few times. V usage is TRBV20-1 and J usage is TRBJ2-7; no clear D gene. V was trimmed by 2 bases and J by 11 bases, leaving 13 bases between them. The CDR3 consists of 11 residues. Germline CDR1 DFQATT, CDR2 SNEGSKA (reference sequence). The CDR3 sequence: CSARFKLLEYF. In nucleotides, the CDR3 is TGCAGTGCTAGATTTAAGCTCCTCGAGTACTTC.

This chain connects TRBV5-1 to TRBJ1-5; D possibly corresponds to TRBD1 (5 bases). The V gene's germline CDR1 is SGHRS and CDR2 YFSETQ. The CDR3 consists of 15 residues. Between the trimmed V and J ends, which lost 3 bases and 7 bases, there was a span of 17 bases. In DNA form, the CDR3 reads TGCGCCAGCAGCTGGGAGGGCCAGGGCGAACAGCCCCAGCATTTT. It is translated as CASSWEGQGEQPQHF.

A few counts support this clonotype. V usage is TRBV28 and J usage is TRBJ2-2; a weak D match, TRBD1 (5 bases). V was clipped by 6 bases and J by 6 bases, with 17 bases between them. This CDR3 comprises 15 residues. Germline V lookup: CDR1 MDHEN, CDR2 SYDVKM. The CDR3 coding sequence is TGTGCCAGCAGCTTACCCCTGCCAGGGTCCGGGGAGCTGTTTTTT. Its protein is CASSLPLPGSGELFF.

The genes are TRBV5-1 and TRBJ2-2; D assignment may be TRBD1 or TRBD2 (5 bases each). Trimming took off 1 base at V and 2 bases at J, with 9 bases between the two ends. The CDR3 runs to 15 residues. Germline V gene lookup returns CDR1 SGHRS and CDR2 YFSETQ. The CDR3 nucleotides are TGCGCCAGCAGCTTGAAGGGGAGTAACACCGGGGAGCTGTTTTTT. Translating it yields CASSLKGSNTGELFF. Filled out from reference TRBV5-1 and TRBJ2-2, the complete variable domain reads KAGVTQTPRYLIKTRGQQVTLSCSPISGHRSVSWYQQTPGQGLQFLFEYFSETQRNKGNFPGRFSGRQFSNSRSEMNVSTLELGDSALYLCASSLKGSNTGELFFGEGSRLTVL.

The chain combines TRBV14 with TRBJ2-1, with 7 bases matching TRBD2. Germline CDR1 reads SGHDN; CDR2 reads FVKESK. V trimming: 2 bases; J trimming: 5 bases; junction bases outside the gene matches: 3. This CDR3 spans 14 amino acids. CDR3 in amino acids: CASSQWGTNNEQFF. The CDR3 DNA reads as TGTGCCAGCAGCCAATGGGGGACTAACAATGAGCAGTTCTTC. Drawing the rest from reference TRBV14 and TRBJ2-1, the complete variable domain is EAGVTQFPSHSVIEKGQTVTLRCDPISGHDNLYWYRRVMGKEIKFLLHFVKESKQDESGMPNNRFLAERTGGTYSTLKVQPAELEDSGVYFCASSQWGTNNEQFFGPGTRLTVL.

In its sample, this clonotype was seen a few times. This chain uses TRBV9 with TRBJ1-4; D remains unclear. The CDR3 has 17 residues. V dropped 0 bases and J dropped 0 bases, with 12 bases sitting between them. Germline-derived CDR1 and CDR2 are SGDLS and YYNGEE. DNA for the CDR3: TGTGCCAGCAGCGTAGCAGAATCGTATGCAACTAATGAAAAACTGTTTTTT. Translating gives CASSVAESYATNEKLFF.

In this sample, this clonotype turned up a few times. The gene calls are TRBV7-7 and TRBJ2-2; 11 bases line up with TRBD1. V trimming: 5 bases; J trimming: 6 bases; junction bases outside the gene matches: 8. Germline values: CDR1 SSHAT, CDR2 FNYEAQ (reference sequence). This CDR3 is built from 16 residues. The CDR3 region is CASSTVGQGGSGELFF. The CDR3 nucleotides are TGTGCCAGCAGCACCGTGGGACAGGGGGGATCCGGGGAGCTGTTTTTT.

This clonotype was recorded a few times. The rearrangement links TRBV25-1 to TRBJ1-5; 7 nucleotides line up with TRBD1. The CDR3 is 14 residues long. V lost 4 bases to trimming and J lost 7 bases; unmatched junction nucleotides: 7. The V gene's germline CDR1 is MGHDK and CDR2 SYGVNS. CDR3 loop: CASSGGQLEQPQHF. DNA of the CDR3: TGTGCCAGCAGTGGGGGACAGCTGGAGCAGCCCCAGCATTTT.

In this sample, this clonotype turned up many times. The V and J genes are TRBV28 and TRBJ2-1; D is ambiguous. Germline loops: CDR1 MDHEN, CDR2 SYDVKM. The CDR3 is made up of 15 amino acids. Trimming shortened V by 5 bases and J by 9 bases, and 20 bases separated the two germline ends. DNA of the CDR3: TGTGCCAGCAGTACCGCTGACTTGCCCAGGACTGAGCAGTTCTTC. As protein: CASSTADLPRTEQFF.

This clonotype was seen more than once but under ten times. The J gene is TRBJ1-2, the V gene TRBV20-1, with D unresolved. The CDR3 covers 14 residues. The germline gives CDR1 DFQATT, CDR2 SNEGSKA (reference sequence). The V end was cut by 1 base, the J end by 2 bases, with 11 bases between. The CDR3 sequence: CSARVVSSNYGYTF. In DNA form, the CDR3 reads TGCAGTGCTAGAGTCGTCTCCTCCAACTATGGCTACACCTTC.

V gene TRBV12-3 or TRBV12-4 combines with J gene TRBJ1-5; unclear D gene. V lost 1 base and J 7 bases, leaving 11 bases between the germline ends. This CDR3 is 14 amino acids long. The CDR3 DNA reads TGTGCCAGCAGTTTAGAGGCAGGTCGACAGCCCCAGCATTTT. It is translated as CASSLEAGRQPQHF.

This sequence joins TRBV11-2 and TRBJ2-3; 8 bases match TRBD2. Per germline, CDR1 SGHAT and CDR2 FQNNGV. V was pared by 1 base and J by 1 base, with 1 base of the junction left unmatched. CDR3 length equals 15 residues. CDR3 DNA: TGTGCCAGCAGCTTAGTAGCGGGGCGCACAGATACGCAGTATTTT. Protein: CASSLVAGRTDTQYF.

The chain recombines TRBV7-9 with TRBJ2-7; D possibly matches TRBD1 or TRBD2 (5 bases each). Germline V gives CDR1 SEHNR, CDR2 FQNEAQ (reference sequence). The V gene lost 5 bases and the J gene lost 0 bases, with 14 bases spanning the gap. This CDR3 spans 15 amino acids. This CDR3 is CASSPGGVSSYEQYF. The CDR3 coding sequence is TGTGCCAGCAGCCCTGGGGGAGTCAGCTCCTACGAGCAGTACTTC. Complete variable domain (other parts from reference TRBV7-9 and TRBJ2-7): DTGVSQNPRHKITKRGQNVTFRCDPISEHNRLYWYRQTLGQGPEFLTYFQNEAQLEKSRLLSDRFSAERPKGSFSTLEIQRTEQGDSAMYLCASSPGGVSSYEQYFGPGTRLTVT.

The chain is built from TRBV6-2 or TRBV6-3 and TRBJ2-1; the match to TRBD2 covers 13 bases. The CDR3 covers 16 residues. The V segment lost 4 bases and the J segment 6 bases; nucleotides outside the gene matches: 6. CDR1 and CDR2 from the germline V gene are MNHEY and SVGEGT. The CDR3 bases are TGTGCCAGCAGTTTCAAACTAGCGGGGGGGTTCAATGAGCAGTTCTTC. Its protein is CASSFKLAGGFNEQFF.